These 25 T cell receptor beta chains share one sample of origin, sequenced in a study of cytomegalovirus exposure and HLA in healthy donors. Primers: 60 Vbeta forward and 13 Jbeta reverse. Using immunoSEQ multiplex PCR, the repertoire was profiled, and TCRdb retains in-frame clones only, with some absent. There are fewer than 350,000 clones in the sample; approximately 90% occur only once, and about 2% lies in the top ten. The sample consisted of PBMCs. These receptors all stem from a woman younger than 35 in good health and CMV-seronegative.

This clone has just a few counts. Other DNA sequences in the sample encode the same CDR3. The V and J genes are TRBV2 and TRBJ2-7, with 11 bases matching TRBD1. This CDR3 is built from 13 residues. V lost 6 bases, J lost 2 bases, and 0 bases stayed unmatched. Germline CDR1 SNHLY, CDR2 FYNNEI. CDR3 sequence reads: CASRDRGPYEQYF. The CDR3 coding sequence is TGTGCCAGCAGGGACAGGGGGCCCTACGAGCAGTACTTC.

The chain links TRBV5-1 to TRBJ2-1, with D unresolved. CDR3 length: 15 amino acids. Deletions cut 0 bases from V and 4 bases from J, with 11 bases between. CDR1 SGHRS and CDR2 YFSETQ come from the germline V gene. The DNA of the CDR3 is TGCGCCAGCAGCTTGGCCCTAAACGAGTACAATGAGCAGTTCTTC. It codes for CASSLALNEYNEQFF.

This chain connects TRBV29-1 to TRBJ2-7; 11 bases agree with TRBD1. Germline V lookup: CDR1 SQVTM, CDR2 ANQGSEA. V was pared by 2 bases and J by 0 bases, with 12 bases of the junction left unmatched. The CDR3 is 18 amino acids. In DNA form, the CDR3 reads TGCAGCGTTGAATTAGTCGCGGACAGGGGGCGATCCTCCTACGAGCAGTACTTC. Amino acids: CSVELVADRGRSSYEQYF.

The V call is TRBV7-9, the J call TRBJ2-7; TRBD2 aligns across 9 bases. Germline CDR1 and CDR2: SEHNR and FQNEAQ (reference sequence). The V segment lost 5 bases and the J segment 4 bases; nucleotides outside the gene matches: 12. The CDR3 is 16 residues long. CDR3 sequence reads: CASSAPGRGGAYEQYF. CDR3 bases: TGTGCCAGCAGCGCTCCGGGTCGCGGGGGGGCGTACGAGCAGTACTTC.

Here the CDR3 reads CASSVGGDTIYF. The CDR3 DNA is TGTGCCAGCAGTGTTGGGGGGGACACCATATATTTT. The chain employs TRBV2 and TRBJ1-3, with D perhaps TRBD1 (5 bases). Per the germline V gene, CDR1 is SNHLY and CDR2 is FYNNEI. The V end lost 4 bases, the J end lost 8 bases, and 9 bases lay between the germline ends. The CDR3 runs 12 residues.

The V call is TRBV5-1, the J call TRBJ2-7; 16 positions match TRBD2. The germline V gene encodes CDR1 SGHRS and CDR2 YFSETQ. CDR3 length: 20 amino acids. The ends lost 1 base at V and 4 bases at J; junction bases unmatched: 14. CDR3 residues: CASSLMYPPGTSGGVYEQYF. CDR3 in DNA: TGCGCCAGCAGCTTGATGTACCCCCCCGGGACTAGCGGGGGGGTATACGAGCAGTACTTC.

The chain carries TRBV7-3 and TRBJ1-5; TRBD1 matches 8 bases. CDR1 is SGHTA, CDR2 FQGTGA, per germline. The CDR3 covers 17 residues. The trim removed 5 bases at V and 0 bases at J, leaving 9 bases unmatched. In DNA, the CDR3 is TGTGCCAGCAGCGCACGACAGGGGCACAATAGCAATCAGCCCCAGCATTTT. Protein product: CASSARQGHNSNQPQHF.

The sample holds one count of this clone. This chain connects TRBV11-2 to TRBJ2-5, with TRBD2 as a possible D gene (6 bases). This CDR3 comprises 14 residues. The germline CDR1 and CDR2 sequences are SGHAT and FQNNGV. The V gene lost 4 bases and the J gene lost 5 bases, with 14 bases spanning the gap. CDR3 loop: CASSYGGFPETQYF. The DNA of the CDR3 is TGTGCCAGCAGCTATGGAGGGTTCCCGGAGACCCAGTACTTC.

This chain connects TRBV2 to TRBJ2-2; the match to TRBD1 covers 7 bases. Germline V gene data show CDR1 as SNHLY and CDR2 as FYNNEI. The J segment lost 7 bases and the V segment lost 8 bases, leaving 13 bases of the junction unmatched. This CDR3 spans 15 amino acids. CDR3 sequence (DNA): TGTGCCAGCTGCTTTTGGGCAGGGGGAATCGGGGAGCTGTTTTTT. Protein product: CASCFWAGGIGELFF.

The chain is built from TRBV13 and TRBJ1-6; D is ambiguous. This CDR3 contains 14 residues. Trimming stripped 6 bases from V and 5 bases from J, with 11 bases between. Germline CDR1 PRHDT, CDR2 FYEKMQ (reference sequence). CDR3 loop: CASSSGGDNSPLHF. The DNA of the CDR3 is TGTGCCAGCAGTAGTGGCGGGGATAATTCACCCCTCCACTTT.

The gene calls are TRBV18 and TRBJ1-2; 7 bases map to TRBD1. V lost 8 bases, J lost 5 bases, and 14 bases stayed unmatched. The germline V gene encodes CDR1 KGHSH and CDR2 LQKENI. The CDR3 totals 15 residues. This chain's CDR3 is CASREPGGPLYGYTF. CDR3 sequence (DNA): TGTGCCAGCCGAGAGCCAGGGGGTCCCCTTTATGGCTACACCTTC.

The V call is TRBV7-6, the J call TRBJ2-1, with D possibly being TRBD2 (6 bases). The CDR3 covers 15 residues. V was trimmed by 1 base and J by 6 bases, leaving 13 bases between them. Germline V gene data show CDR1 as SGHVS and CDR2 as FNYEAQ. The DNA for the CDR3 is TGTGCCAGCAGCTTAGTGGAAAGGGGAGGCAATGAGCAGTTCTTC. Its translation: CASSLVERGGNEQFF.

This chain joins TRBV12-5 and TRBJ1-2; D unresolved. Germline CDR1 is LGHNT and CDR2 is FRNRAP. Deletions cut 3 bases from V and 2 bases from J, with 4 bases between. CDR3 length: 12 amino acids. The CDR3 reads CASGFQNYGYTF. In DNA form, the CDR3 reads TGTGCTAGTGGTTTCCAGAACTATGGCTACACCTTC.

The chain uses TRBV6-1 and TRBJ2-4; D gene uncertain. CDR3 length: 12 residues. Per the germline V gene, CDR1 is MNHNS and CDR2 is SASEGT. V lost 10 bases and J 8 bases, leaving 15 bases between the germline ends. CDR3 sequence reads: CATRTEMDIQYF. DNA for the CDR3: TGTGCCACCAGGACGGAGATGGACATTCAGTACTTC.

V and J are TRBV18 and TRBJ1-2; a weak D match, TRBD1 (5 bases). The V end was cut by 1 base, the J end by 8 bases, with 17 bases between. Germline loops: CDR1 KGHSH, CDR2 LQKENI. The CDR3 length is 15 residues. The CDR3 sequence is CASSPRDRGKEGYTF. CDR3 DNA sequence: TGTGCCAGCTCACCACGCGATAGGGGAAAGGAAGGCTACACCTTC.

CDR3 in DNA: TGCGCCAGCAGCCAAGGGCTCGTTCAGGGAGGAAACACCATATATTTT. This sequence encodes CASSQGLVQGGNTIYF. This chain connects TRBV4-1 to TRBJ1-3; possible D gene TRBD1, 5 bases. Trimming cost V 1 base and J 4 bases, with 14 bases left between them. Germline V gene lookup returns CDR1 MGHRA and CDR2 YSYEKL. This CDR3 has 16 residues.

The CDR3 loop is CASSAVQGVNIQYF. The CDR3 DNA reads as TGTGCCAGCAGTGCCGTACAGGGGGTTAACATTCAGTACTTC. V gene TRBV2 combines with J gene TRBJ2-4; 8 nucleotides line up with TRBD1. Germline V lookup: CDR1 SNHLY, CDR2 FYNNEI. CDR3 size: 14 residues. V lost 4 bases and J lost 7; bases outside the gene matches: 6.

CDR3 protein: CASSLTFSNYGYTF. The CDR3 DNA reads as TGTGCCAGCAGCCTCACATTTTCCAACTATGGCTACACCTTC. This chain connects TRBV6-5 to TRBJ1-2, with D unclear. Trimming cost V 6 bases and J 2 bases, with 13 bases left between them. This CDR3 is 14 amino acids long. CDR1 and CDR2 (germline): MNHEY, SVGAGI.

This rearrangement joins TRBV9 to TRBJ1-1, with D perhaps matching TRBD1 (5 bases). The CDR3 extends over 12 amino acids. From germline, CDR1 is SGDLS and CDR2 YYNGEE. V was trimmed by 4 bases and J by 7 bases, leaving 11 bases between them. CDR3 nucleotides: TGTGCCAGCAGCTTTGACAGCAATGAAGCTTTCTTT. Its protein is CASSFDSNEAFF.

The V call is TRBV4-1, the J call TRBJ1-1; D may be TRBD1 (5 bases). CDR1 and CDR2 from the germline V gene are MGHRA and YSYEKL. V was shortened by 2 bases and J by 0 bases, with 16 bases between the two germline ends. This CDR3 is 17 amino acids long. The CDR3 spells CASSQQRGRQMNTEAFF. CDR3 DNA sequence: TGCGCCAGCAGCCAACAAAGGGGCCGGCAGATGAACACTGAAGCTTTCTTT.

This chain links TRBV2 with TRBJ2-1; D is ambiguous. From germline, CDR1 is SNHLY and CDR2 FYNNEI. The CDR3 extends over 13 amino acids. V was shortened by 6 bases and J by 5 bases, with 11 bases between the two germline ends. CDR3 sequence: CASSPIPNNEQFF. The CDR3 DNA reads as TGTGCCAGCAGCCCGATTCCTAACAATGAGCAGTTCTTC.

This clone has a single count. This chain connects TRBV14 to TRBJ1-1, with D unresolved. Germline V gives CDR1 SGHDN, CDR2 FVKESK. V gave up 1 base and J gave up 4 bases, with 19 bases separating them. The CDR3 totals 17 residues. CDR3 protein: CASSQVKGGAGLTEAFF. The CDR3 DNA reads TGTGCCAGCAGCCAAGTAAAGGGAGGAGCGGGCCTCACTGAAGCTTTCTTT.

V gene TRBV30 combines with J gene TRBJ1-2; D remains ambiguous. This CDR3 comprises 12 residues. Germline loops: CDR1 GTSNPN, CDR2 SVGIG (reference sequence). With 3 bases removed from V and 4 bases from J, the gap between germline ends came to 9 bases. DNA of the CDR3: TGTGCCTGGAGAGGCGGAACCTATGGCTACACCTTC. It codes for CAWRGGTYGYTF.

The chain joins TRBV5-4 to TRBJ2-3; D perhaps matches TRBD1 (6 bases). V dropped 0 bases and J dropped 4 bases, with 12 bases sitting between them. The CDR3 consists of 15 residues. The germline gives CDR1 SGHNT, CDR2 YYREEE (reference sequence). The CDR3 bases are TGTGCCAGCAGCTTGGAGGGGGTTATCGCAGATACGCAGTATTTT. Translated, it gives CASSLEGVIADTQYF.

The chain joins TRBV10-3 to TRBJ2-7, with 7 bases that match TRBD1. CDR1 and CDR2 from the germline V gene are ENHRY and SYGVKD. The CDR3 length is 15 residues. After removal of 6 bases from V and 1 base from J, the junction contained 9 bases not matched to a gene. In DNA form, the CDR3 reads TGTGCCATCAGGACAGGGAAAGGAGGATCCTACGAGCAGTACTTC. It translates to CAIRTGKGGSYEQYF.